This T cell receptor (beta chain) was obtained from a study of blood T cell repertoires in COVID-19. Whole-study context: Sites in the United States, Italy and Spain provided acute and convalescent COVID-19 samples. The cDNA or gDNA used as material had been derived from T cells, B-cell-depleted T cells, or PBMCs.

This clone was seen just once. The CDR3 has 15 amino acids. Trimming took 0 bases from V and 8 from J, leaving 14 bases between them. The germline gives CDR1 LNHNV, CDR2 YYDKDF (reference sequence). Authors' analysis steps: Estimated nucleated cell counts came from reference gene primer amplification. Libraries were prepared by immunoSEQ multiplex PCR; TCRdb keeps only in-frame clonotypes and omits some of them. The DNA was the basis for D and trimming; V, J and clone size are from that table. In the table there are roughly 200,000 clones, about three quarters of which are singletons. The TCR originated in a woman aged 50 to 60 with active or convalescent COVID-19. The sample consisted of peripheral blood. The chain combines TRBV15 with TRBJ2-4, with a tentative D call TRBD1 (5 bases). CDR3 nucleotides: TGTGCCACCAGCAGAGATCACCGACAGATTGACATTCAGTACTTC. It encodes CATSRDHRQIDIQYF.